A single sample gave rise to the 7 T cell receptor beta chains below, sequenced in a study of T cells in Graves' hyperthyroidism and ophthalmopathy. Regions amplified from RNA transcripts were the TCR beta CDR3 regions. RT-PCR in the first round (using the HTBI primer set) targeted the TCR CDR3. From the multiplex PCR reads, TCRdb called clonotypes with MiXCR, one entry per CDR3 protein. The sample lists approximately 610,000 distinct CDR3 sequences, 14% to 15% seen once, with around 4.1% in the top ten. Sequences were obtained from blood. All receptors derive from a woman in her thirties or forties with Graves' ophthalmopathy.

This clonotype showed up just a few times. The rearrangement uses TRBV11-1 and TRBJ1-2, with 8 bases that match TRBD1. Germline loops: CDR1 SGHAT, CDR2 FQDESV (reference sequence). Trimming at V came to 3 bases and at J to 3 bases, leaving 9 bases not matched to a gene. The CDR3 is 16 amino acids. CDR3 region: CASSFGPGQDYYGYTF. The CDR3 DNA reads TGTGCCAGCAGCTTTGGACCGGGACAGGACTACTATGGCTACACCTTC. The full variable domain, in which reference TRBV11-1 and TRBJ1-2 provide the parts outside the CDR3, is EAEVAQSPRYKITEKSQAVAFWCDPISGHATLYWYRQILGQGPELLVQFQDESVVDDSQLPKDRFSAERLKGVDSTLKIQPAELGDSAMYLCASSFGPGQDYYGYTFGSGTRLTVV.

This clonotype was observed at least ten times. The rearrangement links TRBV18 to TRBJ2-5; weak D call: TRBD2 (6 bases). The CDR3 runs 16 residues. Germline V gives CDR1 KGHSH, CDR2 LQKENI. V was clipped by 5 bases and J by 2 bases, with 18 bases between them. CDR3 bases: TGTGCCAGCTCAACGACAGCCGGGACTCTACAAGAGACCCAGTACTTC. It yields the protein CASSTTAGTLQETQYF. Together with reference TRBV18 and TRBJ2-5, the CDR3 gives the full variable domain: NAGVMQNPRHLVRRRGQEARLRCSPMKGHSHVYWYRQLPEEGLKFMVYLQKENIIDESGMPKERFSAEFPKEGPSILRIQQVVRGDSAAYFCASSTTAGTLQETQYFGPGTRLLVL.

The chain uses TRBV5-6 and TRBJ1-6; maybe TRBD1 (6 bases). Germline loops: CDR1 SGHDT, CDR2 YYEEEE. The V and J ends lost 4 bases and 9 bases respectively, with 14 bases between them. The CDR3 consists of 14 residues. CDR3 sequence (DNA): TGTGCCAGCAGCCCCCCAGGGGTTATTTCACCCCTCCACTTT. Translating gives CASSPPGVISPLHF.

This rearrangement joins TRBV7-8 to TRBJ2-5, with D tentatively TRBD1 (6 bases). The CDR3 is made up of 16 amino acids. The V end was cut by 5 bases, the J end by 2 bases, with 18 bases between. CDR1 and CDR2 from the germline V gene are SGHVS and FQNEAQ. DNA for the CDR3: TGTGCCAGCAGCCCCGGGGTAGCAAGGGGGCAAGAGACCCAGTACTTC. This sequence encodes CASSPGVARGQETQYF.

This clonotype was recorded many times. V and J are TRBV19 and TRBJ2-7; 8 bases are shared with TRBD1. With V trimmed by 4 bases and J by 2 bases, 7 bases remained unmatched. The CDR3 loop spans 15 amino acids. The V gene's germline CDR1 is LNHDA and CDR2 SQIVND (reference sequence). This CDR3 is CASSTPGGVPYEQYF. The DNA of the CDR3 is TGTGCCAGTAGTACCCCAGGGGGCGTACCCTACGAGCAGTACTTC.

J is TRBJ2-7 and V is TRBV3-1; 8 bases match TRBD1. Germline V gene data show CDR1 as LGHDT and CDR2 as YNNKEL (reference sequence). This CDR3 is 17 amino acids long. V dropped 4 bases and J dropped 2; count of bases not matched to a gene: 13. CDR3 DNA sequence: TGTGCCAGCAGCCCCCAACCCCATGAACAGGGGGCCTACGAGCAGTACTTC. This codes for CASSPQPHEQGAYEQYF.

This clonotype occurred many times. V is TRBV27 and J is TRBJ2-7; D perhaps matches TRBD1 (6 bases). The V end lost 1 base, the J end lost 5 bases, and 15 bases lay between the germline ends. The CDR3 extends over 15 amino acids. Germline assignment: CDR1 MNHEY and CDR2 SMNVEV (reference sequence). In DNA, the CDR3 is TGTGCCAGCAGTTTATTAGGGGGAAGTGTGAACGAGCAGTACTTC. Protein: CASSLLGGSVNEQYF.